This T cell receptor beta chain was sequenced during a study of metastatic and nonmetastatic thyroid tumors. Study summary: Repertoire data that came from the blood and tumor or nodule tissue of malignant and benign thyroid patients were compared.

Treatment of any kind had been given to no patient before thyroid surgery. Notes on the study in general: Reported TCR beta diversity, measured in blood and tumor, was significantly higher for malignant thyroid tumors than for benign nodules.

TCRdb reanalyzed the PCR reads with MiXCR. Among some 28,000 clones listed, 20% to 25% were seen once. Germline values: CDR1 SGHRS, CDR2 YFSETQ. V gave up 4 bases and J gave up 0 bases, with 11 bases separating them. The CDR3 runs to 15 residues. Points on this clone: Antigen: not known.

This TCR derives from a female donor with papillary thyroid cancer or a benign thyroid nodule (not recorded which). Some clones in this sample may be carry-over from other donors' samples. The sequenced material came from blood. This chain joins TRBV5-1 and TRBJ2-1; D remains ambiguous. DNA of the CDR3: TGCGCCAGCAGCGTGGACGTGAGCTCCTACAATGAGCAGTTCTTC. It encodes CASSVDVSSYNEQFF.